The rows below give T cell receptor beta chains drawn from one sample of a study of response to subunit inactivated influenza vaccine. TCRdb called the RT-PCR reads again in MiXCR, with one record for every CDR3 protein. The sample lists 500,000 to 600,000 distinct CDR3 sequences; about 15% were seen once. Sequences were derived from CD4+ T cells sorted from PBMCs, sampled approximately 25 months after vaccination. These TCRs come from a man aged 45 to 75 who received an inactivated influenza vaccine. Each CDR3 is given with its conserved first and last residue. A D gene is named only where the DNA matches it firmly. Only part of the rows carry a size: once, few, many, or a class if the clone is expanded.

D gene: TRBD2; V gene: TRBV18; J gene: TRBJ2-5; clone size: few; CDR3 protein: CASSPARLANLETQYF; CDR3 DNA: TGTGCCAGCTCACCAGCCCGACTAGCGAACTTGGAGACCCAGTACTTC
D gene: .; V gene: TRBV7-2; J gene: TRBJ2-2; clone size: few; CDR3 protein: CASSFTGPPNTGELFF; CDR3 DNA: TGTGCCAGCAGCTTTACAGGGCCCCCGAACACCGGGGAGCTGTTTTTT
D gene: .; V gene: TRBV28; J gene: TRBJ2-5; clone size: few; CDR3 protein: CASSLQVKGETQYF; CDR3 DNA: TGTGCCAGCAGTTTACAGGTCAAAGGGGAGACCCAGTACTTC
D gene: .; V gene: TRBV12-3/TRBV12-4; J gene: TRBJ1-1; clone size: few; CDR3 protein: CASSSGQSTEAFF; CDR3 DNA: TGTGCCAGCAGCTCAGGACAGAGCACTGAAGCTTTCTTT
D gene: TRBD1; V gene: TRBV20-1; J gene: TRBJ1-5; clone size: .; CDR3 protein: CSAMGQGDQPQHF; CDR3 DNA: TGCAGTGCCATGGGACAGGGGGATCAGCCCCAGCATTTT
D gene: .; V gene: TRBV20-1; J gene: TRBJ2-3; clone size: once; CDR3 protein: CSALPRERASTDTQYF; CDR3 DNA: TGCAGTGCGCTCCCCAGGGAGCGGGCTAGCACAGATACGCAGTATTTT
D gene: TRBD1; V gene: TRBV4-1; J gene: TRBJ2-2; clone size: few; CDR3 protein: CASSQGSPGQVNTGELFF; CDR3 DNA: TGCGCCAGCAGCCAAGGCTCGCCGGGACAGGTGAACACCGGGGAGCTGTTTTTT
D gene: .; V gene: TRBV2; J gene: TRBJ1-5; clone size: few; CDR3 protein: CASNLYGGIQPQHF; CDR3 DNA: TGTGCCAGCAACCTTTACGGGGGTATTCAGCCCCAGCATTTT
D gene: .; V gene: TRBV6-1; J gene: TRBJ1-2; clone size: few; CDR3 protein: CASRSQGANYGYTF; CDR3 DNA: TGTGCCAGCAGGTCACAGGGTGCTAACTATGGCTACACCTTC
D gene: TRBD1; V gene: TRBV28; J gene: TRBJ1-2; clone size: .; CDR3 protein: CASLPGTGVLYGYTF; CDR3 DNA: TGTGCCAGCCTCCCTGGGACAGGGGTGCTCTATGGCTACACCTTC
D gene: .; V gene: TRBV20-1; J gene: TRBJ2-1; clone size: .; CDR3 protein: CSATTVPLDEQFF; CDR3 DNA: TGCAGTGCTACCACAGTACCCTTGGATGAGCAGTTCTTC
D gene: .; V gene: TRBV20-1; J gene: TRBJ1-2; clone size: few; CDR3 protein: CSALEGLDYGYTF; CDR3 DNA: TGCAGTGCCCTAGAGGGGCTCGACTATGGCTACACCTTC
D gene: TRBD2; V gene: TRBV2; J gene: TRBJ2-7; clone size: .; CDR3 protein: CASSWTSYSYEQYF; CDR3 DNA: TGTGCCAGCAGCTGGACTAGCTACTCCTACGAGCAGTACTTC
D gene: .; V gene: TRBV5-1; J gene: TRBJ2-7; clone size: .; CDR3 protein: CASSVTGTGEQYF; CDR3 DNA: TGCGCCAGCAGCGTAACAGGGACCGGAGAGCAGTACTTC
D gene: .; V gene: TRBV20-1; J gene: TRBJ1-2; clone size: .; CDR3 protein: CSAWTENYGYTF; CDR3 DNA: TGCAGTGCCTGGACAGAGAACTATGGCTACACCTTC
D gene: .; V gene: TRBV28; J gene: TRBJ1-1; clone size: .; CDR3 protein: CASSYQGIEAFF; CDR3 DNA: TGTGCCAGCAGTTACCAGGGGATTGAAGCTTTCTTT
D gene: TRBD1; V gene: TRBV7-2; J gene: TRBJ1-4; clone size: few; CDR3 protein: CASSLASGGNEKLFF; CDR3 DNA: TGTGCCAGCAGCTTAGCGTCAGGGGGCAATGAAAAACTGTTTTTT
D gene: .; V gene: TRBV20-1; J gene: TRBJ2-4; clone size: .; CDR3 protein: CSVRRDSLAKNIQYF; CDR3 DNA: TGCAGTGTAAGAAGGGATTCCCTAGCCAAAAACATTCAGTACTTC
D gene: .; V gene: TRBV6-2/TRBV6-3; J gene: TRBJ2-7; clone size: .; CDR3 protein: CASSSPTGLSYEQYF; CDR3 DNA: TGTGCCAGCAGTTCCCCGACAGGCCTCTCCTACGAGCAGTACTTC
D gene: .; V gene: TRBV20-1; J gene: TRBJ1-5; clone size: few; CDR3 protein: CSARVQEGPQPQHF; CDR3 DNA: TGCAGTGCTAGAGTACAGGAGGGTCCTCAGCCCCAGCATTTT
D gene: TRBD2; V gene: TRBV6-4; J gene: TRBJ2-7; clone size: few; CDR3 protein: CASSVASGGSYEQYF; CDR3 DNA: TGTGCCAGCAGTGTTGCTAGCGGGGGCTCCTACGAGCAGTACTTC
D gene: .; V gene: TRBV10-3; J gene: TRBJ2-4; clone size: few; CDR3 protein: CAISEWAGKAKNIQYF; CDR3 DNA: TGTGCCATCAGTGAGTGGGCAGGGAAAGCCAAAAACATTCAGTACTTC
D gene: TRBD2; V gene: TRBV6-2/TRBV6-3; J gene: TRBJ2-1; clone size: .; CDR3 protein: CASNHRLAGGTYEQFF; CDR3 DNA: TGTGCCAGCAACCATCGTCTAGCGGGGGGGACATATGAGCAGTTCTTC
D gene: .; V gene: TRBV6-5; J gene: TRBJ1-4; clone size: .; CDR3 protein: CASSYPRGGGEKLFF; CDR3 DNA: TGTGCCAGCAGTTACCCCCGCGGGGGGGGCGAAAAACTGTTTTTT
D gene: .; V gene: TRBV18; J gene: TRBJ1-1; clone size: .; CDR3 protein: CASSPAAMNTEAFF; CDR3 DNA: TGTGCCAGCTCACCAGCAGCTATGAACACTGAAGCTTTCTTT
D gene: .; V gene: TRBV6-1; J gene: TRBJ1-5; clone size: few; CDR3 protein: CASTDFLGQFNQPQHF; CDR3 DNA: TGTGCCAGCACTGATTTCCTCGGACAGTTCAATCAGCCCCAGCATTTT
D gene: TRBD1; V gene: TRBV29-1; J gene: TRBJ2-3; clone size: .; CDR3 protein: CSVEFADRGRTDTQYF; CDR3 DNA: TGCAGCGTTGAATTCGCGGACAGGGGCCGCACAGATACGCAGTATTTT
D gene: .; V gene: TRBV4-1; J gene: TRBJ2-1; clone size: few; CDR3 protein: CASSLNRADGEQFF; CDR3 DNA: TGCGCCAGCAGCCTGAATAGGGCTGACGGTGAGCAGTTCTTC
D gene: .; V gene: TRBV18; J gene: TRBJ2-3; clone size: .; CDR3 protein: CASSPPGGGFTDTQYF; CDR3 DNA: TGTGCCAGCTCACCTCCAGGAGGGGGGTTTACAGATACGCAGTATTTT
D gene: .; V gene: TRBV7-9; J gene: TRBJ1-1; clone size: .; CDR3 protein: CASSFTGSIGTEAFF; CDR3 DNA: TGTGCCAGCAGCTTTACAGGGTCAATAGGCACTGAAGCTTTCTTT
D gene: .; V gene: TRBV5-1; J gene: TRBJ2-5; clone size: .; CDR3 protein: CASSLRPQETQYF; CDR3 DNA: TGCGCCAGCAGCTTGAGACCCCAAGAGACCCAGTACTTC
D gene: .; V gene: TRBV5-1; J gene: TRBJ2-5; clone size: .; CDR3 protein: CASSPNPTAPPQETQYF; CDR3 DNA: TGCGCCAGCAGCCCGAACCCAACTGCGCCCCCCCAAGAGACCCAGTACTTC
D gene: TRBD1; V gene: TRBV5-6; J gene: TRBJ2-7; clone size: .; CDR3 protein: CASISQGSDYEQYF; CDR3 DNA: TGTGCCAGCATCTCACAGGGGAGTGACTACGAGCAGTACTTC